The 17 T cell receptor beta chains in this list originate from one sample, sequenced in a study of control samples from healthy donors and cancer patients. Here immunoSEQ multiplex PCR was the method, and the copy in TCRdb shows in-frame clones only, minus some. There are roughly 160,000 clones in the sample; under 96% occur only once, and approximately 1% lies in the top ten. Sequencing input: blood. The receptors stem from a woman aged 30 to 39 in good health.

The V gene is TRBV27, the J gene TRBJ1-1; D is undetermined. The CDR3 runs 14 residues. Trimming cost V 6 bases and J 2 bases, with 13 bases left between them. CDR1 MNHEY and CDR2 SMNVEV come from the germline V gene (reference sequence). The CDR3 region is CASSPSGPNTEAFF. The DNA of the CDR3 is TGTGCCAGCAGCCCCAGCGGGCCCAACACTGAAGCTTTCTTT.

The chain links TRBV4-1 to TRBJ1-1, with D maybe TRBD1 (6 bases). V was pared by 6 bases and J by 0 bases, with 20 bases between. This CDR3 is 17 amino acids long. The germline gives CDR1 MGHRA, CDR2 YSYEKL. Here the CDR3 DNA reads TGCGCCAGCAGAAGGGGGGAGGGGGAGGGCGTGAACACTGAAGCTTTCTTT. This sequence encodes CASRRGEGEGVNTEAFF.

The V and J genes are TRBV5-1 and TRBJ2-1; 7 bases are a match to TRBD2. After removal of 4 bases from V and 5 bases from J, the junction contained 21 bases not matched to a gene. This CDR3 region has 19 residues. Germline CDR1 and CDR2: SGHRS and YFSETQ. The CDR3 bases are TGCGCCAGCAGCGTCCGAAAATCGTCTCCTAGCGGATATAACAATGAGCAGTTCTTC. Protein product: CASSVRKSSPSGYNNEQFF. The full variable domain, in which reference TRBV5-1 and TRBJ2-1 provide the parts outside the CDR3, is KAGVTQTPRYLIKTRGQQVTLSCSPISGHRSVSWYQQTPGQGLQFLFEYFSETQRNKGNFPGRFSGRQFSNSRSEMNVSTLELGDSALYLCASSVRKSSPSGYNNEQFFGPGTRLTVL.

The gene calls are TRBV18 and TRBJ2-5; 7 bases line up with TRBD2. CDR3 length: 14 amino acids. V gave up 6 bases and J gave up 1 base; unmatched junction bases: 5. Germline V CDR1 and CDR2: KGHSH, LQKENI. The CDR3 loop reads CASSPWGGQETQYF. The CDR3 DNA follows: TGTGCCAGCTCCCCTTGGGGGGGCCAAGAGACCCAGTACTTC.

This chain links TRBV5-1 with TRBJ2-1, with 12 nucleotides matching TRBD2. The V gene's germline CDR1 is SGHRS and CDR2 YFSETQ. The CDR3 has 15 amino acids. V was clipped by 4 bases and J by 2 bases; unmatched bases: 1. This CDR3 is CASSRTSGTYNEQFF. CDR3 DNA sequence: TGCGCCAGCAGCCGGACTAGCGGGACCTACAATGAGCAGTTCTTC.

This clone was counted only a few times. This rearrangement joins TRBV9 to TRBJ2-3, with D possibly matching TRBD2 (6 bases). The germline V and J ends were trimmed by 7 bases and 0 bases, with 12 bases remaining between them. Germline V gene lookup returns CDR1 SGDLS and CDR2 YYNGEE. CDR3 length equals 14 residues. CDR3 nucleotide sequence: TGTGCCAGCCAGGGTGGACTAAGCACAGATACGCAGTATTTT. Residues: CASQGGLSTDTQYF.

The rearrangement uses TRBV25-1 and TRBJ2-1, with unresolved D. CDR1 is MGHDK, CDR2 SYGVNS, per germline. V lost 4 bases to trimming and J lost 8 bases, with 3 bases between them. The CDR3 is 10 amino acids. CDR3 in amino acids: CASSAHEQFF. CDR3 coding DNA: TGTGCCAGCAGTGCCCATGAGCAGTTCTTC.

The genes are TRBV6-5 and TRBJ1-1, with D hard to call. Trimming removed 8 bases from V and 0 bases from J, with 16 bases in between. Per germline, CDR1 MNHEY and CDR2 SVGAGI. The CDR3 sequence is 15 residues long. The CDR3 is CASHTEKEMNTEAFF. The CDR3 region has the DNA TGTGCCAGCCATACAGAGAAAGAAATGAACACTGAAGCTTTCTTT.

This sequence joins TRBV24-1 and TRBJ2-2; a weak D match, TRBD2 (6 bases). Trimming took off 5 bases at V and 3 bases at J, with 9 bases between the two ends. The CDR3 runs to 14 residues. CDR1 is KGHDR, CDR2 SFDVKD, per germline. The CDR3 region has the DNA TGTGCCACCAGTGGCGGGGCCGACACCGGGGAGCTGTTTTTT. Its translation: CATSGGADTGELFF.

The V and J genes are TRBV5-5 and TRBJ2-4, with D unresolved. Trimming pared 3 bases from V and 0 bases from J, leaving 10 bases between. Germline V gene data show CDR1 as SGHKS and CDR2 as YYEKEE (reference sequence). The CDR3 is 15 residues long. The CDR3 loop reads CASSWDAVAKNIQYF. The DNA of the CDR3 is TGTGCCAGCAGCTGGGATGCAGTAGCCAAAAACATTCAGTACTTC.

J is TRBJ1-1 and V is TRBV10-1; D is uncertain. CDR3 size: 14 residues. Trimming took off 6 bases at V and 1 base at J, with 12 bases between the two ends. Looked up from germline, CDR1 is WNHNN and CDR2 is SYGVQD (reference sequence). The CDR3 nucleotides read TGCGCCAGCAGCAGTAGGACTACGAACACTGAAGCTTTCTTT. This codes for CASSSRTTNTEAFF.

The V and J genes are TRBV18 and TRBJ1-1; D perhaps matches TRBD1 (5 bases). Germline V gives CDR1 KGHSH, CDR2 LQKENI. The CDR3 sequence is 15 residues long. Trimming took 3 bases from V and 4 from J, leaving 15 bases between them. DNA for the CDR3: TGTGCCAGCTCACCGGTTGGGGGGGTCGGCACTGAAGCTTTCTTT. Translation gives CASSPVGGVGTEAFF.

In regard to this clone: This could be a read error, since a much larger clone is one nucleotide away. At the DNA level, this CDR3 is encoded by other sequences in the same sample as well. The J gene is TRBJ2-3, the V gene TRBV9; D is undetermined. V lost 0 bases and J 2 bases, leaving 7 bases between the germline ends. This CDR3 is built from 14 residues. CDR1 and CDR2 from the germline V gene are SGDLS and YYNGEE. The CDR3 protein is CASSVGDNTDTQYF. In DNA form, the CDR3 reads TGTGCCAGCAGCGTAGGTGACAACACAGATACGCAGTATTTT.

V gene TRBV3-1 (or the pseudogene TRBV3-2) combines with J gene TRBJ1-5; 7 bases map to TRBD1. The CDR3 extends over 15 amino acids. From germline, CDR1 is LGHDT and CDR2 YNNKEL (reference sequence). V lost 3 bases to trimming and J lost 4 bases; unmatched junction nucleotides: 6. The CDR3 loop reads CASSQAGTDNQPQHF. CDR3 DNA: TGTGCCAGCAGCCAGGCCGGGACAGATAATCAGCCCCAGCATTTT.

This clone occurred once. The genes are TRBV24-1 and TRBJ1-3; the D gene is possibly TRBD1 (6 bases). The CDR3 is 14 residues long. Germline loops: CDR1 KGHDR, CDR2 SFDVKD. The V end was cut by 4 bases, the J end by 6 bases, with 12 bases between. CDR3 amino acids: CATSDRTVPNTIYF. CDR3 DNA: TGTGCCACCAGTGACCGGACAGTTCCAAACACCATATATTTT.

The gene calls are TRBV6-1 and TRBJ2-2; D may correspond to TRBD1 or TRBD2 (5 bases each). Trimming removed 2 bases from V and 10 bases from J, with 17 bases in between. The CDR3 extends over 15 amino acids. Per the germline V gene, CDR1 is MNHNS and CDR2 is SASEGT. This chain's CDR3 is CASSEPGRRGVELFF. The CDR3 region has the DNA TGTGCCAGCAGTGAACCGGGACGGAGAGGGGTGGAGCTGTTTTTT.

The chain combines TRBV5-4 with TRBJ1-5; tentative D call: TRBD1 (6 bases). CDR3 length: 13 amino acids. Germline loops: CDR1 SGHNT, CDR2 YYREEE (reference sequence). Deletions cut 4 bases from V and 6 bases from J, with 11 bases between. This CDR3 reads CASSAWGAQPQHF. The CDR3 DNA is TGTGCCAGCAGCGCCTGGGGGGCTCAGCCCCAGCATTTT.